The 25 T cell receptor beta chains listed next were all sequenced from one sample in a study of T cells in Graves' hyperthyroidism and ophthalmopathy. The investigators amplified TCR beta CDR3 regions from RNA transcripts. Primed by the HTBI set, a first-round RT-PCR was run on the TCR CDR3. TCRdb itself ran the multiplex PCR reads through MiXCR, one entry per CDR3 protein. The profile shows hundreds of thousands of distinct CDR3 sequences, nearly 45% of them singletons. Sequencing input: peripheral blood or thyroid tissue (not recorded which). The receptors originated from an adult man with Graves' disease, either hyperthyroidism or ophthalmopathy (not recorded which).

V gene TRBV4-1 combines with J gene TRBJ1-5; 7 positions match TRBD1. The CDR3 spans 17 residues. Unmatched junction bases numbered 11, after V lost 3 bases and J lost 3 bases. Germline V gene lookup returns CDR1 MGHRA and CDR2 YSYEKL. CDR3: CASSQQGGSYNNQPQHF. The CDR3 coding sequence is TGCGCCAGCAGCCAGCAGGGGGGTTCGTATAACAATCAGCCCCAGCATTTT.

This clonotype was counted many times. V and J are TRBV2 and TRBJ2-7; TRBD2 is a possible D gene (6 bases). V was shortened by 3 bases and J by 2 bases, with 14 bases between the two germline ends. The CDR3 is made up of 15 amino acids. CDR1 SNHLY and CDR2 FYNNEI come from the germline V gene. CDR3 region: CASSDSRGVAYEQYF. The CDR3 DNA sequence: TGTGCCAGCAGTGATTCACGCGGGGTTGCCTACGAGCAGTACTTC.

This clonotype was counted a single time. No conserved phenylalanine or tryptophan ends this CDR3, so it is likely a read error. This sequence joins TRBV7-9 and TRBJ1-1, with 8 bases identical to TRBD1. The V gene end was trimmed by 5 bases and the J gene end by 4 bases; junction bases not matched to a gene: 9. The CDR3 covers 15 residues. Germline assignment: CDR1 SEHNR and CDR2 FQNEAQ (reference sequence). The CDR3 here is CASSEDRGYGTEAFL. CDR3 bases: TGTGCCAGCAGCGAAGACAGGGGCTATGGCACTGAAGCTTTCCTT.

CDR3: CASSTTDRGHGYTF. CDR3 in DNA: TGTGCCAGCAGTACAACGGACAGAGGTCATGGCTACACCTTC. The gene calls are TRBV6-6 and TRBJ1-2; TRBD1 is a possible D gene (6 bases). CDR1 is MNHNY, CDR2 SVGAGI, per germline (reference sequence). The CDR3 has 14 amino acids. V lost 5 bases to trimming and J lost 6 bases, with 16 bases between them.

This clonotype was seen a few times. V and J are TRBV20-1 and TRBJ2-7; D not resolved. Germline lookup yields CDR1 DFQATT and CDR2 SNEGSKA (reference sequence). The CDR3 is 10 residues long. The V and J ends lost 0 bases and 7 bases respectively, with 4 bases between them. CDR3 sequence: CSARDAEQYF. CDR3 nucleotides: TGCAGTGCTAGAGACGCAGAGCAGTACTTC.

This clonotype was seen ten or more times. The genes are TRBV7-3 and TRBJ1-1; a weak D match, TRBD1 (5 bases). The germline V gene encodes CDR1 SGHTA and CDR2 FQGTGA. V was shortened by 1 base and J by 1 base, with 10 bases between the two germline ends. The CDR3 contains 15 residues. The DNA for the CDR3 is TGTGCCAGCAGCTTAAGTTCAGGGTCGAACACTGAAGCTTTCTTT. Protein product: CASSLSSGSNTEAFF.

Notes on this clonotype: An end of the junction differs from the germline gene, which may be a read error. The V and J genes are TRBV9 and TRBJ1-4; 7 bases align to TRBD1. Germline loops: CDR1 SGDLS, CDR2 YYNGEE. The CDR3 consists of 15 residues. DNA of the CDR3: TGTGCCTGCAGCGTTACAGGGGTCATCGGTGAAAAACTGTTTTTT. Translated, it gives CACSVTGVIGEKLFF.

This clonotype was observed a few times. In DNA form, the CDR3 reads TGTGCCAGTAGTATCCGGCAGTCTTCAGGAAATGAAAAACTGTTTTTT. This gives the protein CASSIRQSSGNEKLFF. J is TRBJ1-4 and V is TRBV19, with unresolved D. CDR3 length equals 16 residues. V was clipped by 3 bases and J by 5 bases, with 16 bases between them. CDR1 is LNHDA, CDR2 SQIVND, per germline (reference sequence).

CDR3 in amino acids: CASNTLSGQSHEQYF. CDR3 bases: TGTGCCAGCAATACACTTAGTGGACAGTCGCACGAGCAGTACTTC. V gene TRBV6-6 combines with J gene TRBJ2-7, with D possibly matching TRBD1 (6 bases). The CDR3 has 15 residues. The V gene lost 7 bases and the J gene lost 5 bases, with 21 bases spanning the gap. Per germline, CDR1 MNHNY and CDR2 SVGAGI (reference sequence).

To note about this clonotype: A much bigger clone sits one base away, suggesting this may be a read error. This sequence joins TRBV2 and TRBJ1-5; 11 nucleotides match TRBD1. The CDR3 totals 16 residues. Germline CDR1 SNHLY, CDR2 FYNNEI. CDR3 nucleotide sequence: TGTGTCAGCACCGGGGGGGACAGGGGGATCAATCAGCCCCAGCATTTT. Its translation: CVSTGGDRGINQPQHF.

The rearrangement uses TRBV15 and TRBJ2-7, with TRBD2 as a possible D gene (5 bases). CDR3 size: 16 residues. Germline assignment: CDR1 LNHNV and CDR2 YYDKDF (reference sequence). V was trimmed by 0 bases and J by 3 bases, leaving 15 bases between them. The CDR3 bases are TGTGCCACCAGCAGAGATCTCGACGGGATGAACTACGAGCAGTACTTC. Amino acid sequence: CATSRDLDGMNYEQYF.

This chain joins TRBV15 and TRBJ1-6, with D uncertain. Looked up from germline, CDR1 is LNHNV and CDR2 is YYDKDF (reference sequence). This CDR3 is 13 amino acids long. Trimming left V 3 bases short and J 9 bases short, with 9 bases between. The CDR3 coding sequence is TGTGCCACCAGCAGTAAGGGCGGTTCACCCCTCCACTTT. The encoded protein is CATSSKGGSPLHF.

This clonotype was recorded a few times. J is TRBJ2-7 and V is TRBV6-5; D gene unclear. Germline V gene data show CDR1 as MNHEY and CDR2 as SVGAGI. The CDR3 spans 18 residues. The V gene lost 5 bases and the J gene lost 0 bases, with 23 bases spanning the gap. CDR3 sequence (DNA): TGTGCCAGCAGTGAACAGTTTTCGGGTCATGGAAGCTCCTACGAGCAGTACTTC. It translates to CASSEQFSGHGSSYEQYF.

Ten or more counts support this clonotype. This chain links TRBV7-9 with TRBJ1-4; 10 bases map to TRBD1. Germline CDR1 SEHNR, CDR2 FQNEAQ (reference sequence). CDR3 length: 16 amino acids. The V and J ends lost 4 bases and 0 bases, in that order; junction bases with no gene match: 2. The CDR3 DNA sequence: TGTGCCAGCAGCTCCGGGACAGGGGCAACTAATGAAAAACTGTTTTTT. Its translation is CASSSGTGATNEKLFF.

Only a few counts were recorded for this clonotype. The chain is built from TRBV19 and TRBJ2-5; 11 bases agree with TRBD2. V lost 5 bases to trimming and J lost 2 bases; unmatched junction nucleotides: 7. The CDR3 is made up of 16 amino acids. Germline V gene sequence: CDR1 LNHDA, CDR2 SQIVND (reference sequence). The CDR3 DNA follows: TGTGCCAGTAGTCCTCTTCGGACTAGCGGGCAAGAGACCCAGTACTTC. Translated, it gives CASSPLRTSGQETQYF.

The V call is TRBV11-2, the J call TRBJ1-2, with D possibly being TRBD1 (5 bases). This CDR3 region has 15 residues. From germline, CDR1 is SGHAT and CDR2 FQNNGV. V was trimmed by 4 bases and J by 7 bases, leaving 19 bases between them. CDR3 coding DNA: TGTGCCAGCAGCTGGGGGTTCGGGGACTTGTTTGGCTACACCTTC. The encoded protein is CASSWGFGDLFGYTF.

The V and J genes are TRBV6-5 and TRBJ2-7; TRBD1 is a possible D gene (6 bases). V was cut by 6 bases and J by 3 bases, with 12 bases left in between. The CDR3 covers 13 residues. Germline CDR1 is MNHEY and CDR2 is SVGAGI. The CDR3 bases are TGTGCCAGCAGATCCACAGGGTTCTACGAGCAGTACTTC. Encoded protein: CASRSTGFYEQYF.

There are a few counts of this clonotype. The V gene is TRBV5-1, the J gene TRBJ2-5; 12 bases agree with TRBD2. Germline CDR1 is SGHRS and CDR2 is YFSETQ. CDR3 length equals 13 residues. J was trimmed by 5 bases and V by 7 bases; bases with no gene match: 3. The CDR3 is CASAGTSGETQYF. The CDR3 coding sequence is TGCGCCAGCGCCGGGACTAGCGGGGAGACCCAGTACTTC.

A word on this clonotype: A much larger clone sits a single nucleotide away, making a read error possible. This chain connects TRBV7-9 to TRBJ1-3; no clear D. The CDR3 runs to 13 residues. Germline V gene data show CDR1 as SEHNR and CDR2 as FQNEAQ (reference sequence). The CDR3 DNA reads TGTGTCAGCAGCTCGTCGACTGGAAACACCATATATTTT. It codes for CVSSSSTGNTIYF. The full variable domain, with the rest looked up from reference TRBV7-9 and TRBJ1-3, is DTGVSQNPRHKITKRGQNVTFRCDPISEHNRLYWYRQTLGQGPEFLTYFQNEAQLEKSRLLSDRFSAERPKGSFSTLEIQRTEQGDSAMYLCVSSSSTGNTIYFGEGSWLTVV.

The table lists this clonotype with a few counts. The rearrangement links TRBV5-8 to TRBJ1-5; 7 bases are shared with TRBD1. This CDR3 is built from 15 residues. Germline V CDR1 and CDR2: SGHTS, YDEGEE. With 4 bases clipped from V and 0 bases from J, the junction kept 4 bases outside the gene matches. The CDR3 loop is CASSGGQYSNQPQHF. CDR3 bases: TGTGCCAGCAGCGGGGGACAGTATAGCAATCAGCCCCAGCATTTT.

In regard to this clonotype: An end of the junction differs from the germline gene, which may be a read error. This chain connects TRBV6-6 to TRBJ2-7; D is ambiguous. There are 13 residues in the CDR3. The germline V gene encodes CDR1 MNHNY and CDR2 SVGAGI (reference sequence). The CDR3 sequence is CASSTPRSYEQHF. Written as DNA, the CDR3 is TGTGCCAGCAGTACCCCGCGTTCCTACGAGCAGCACTTC.

This clonotype has just one count. The junction departs from the called germline gene at one end, perhaps through a read error. The chain recombines TRBV10-2 with TRBJ2-2; weak D call: TRBD2 (5 bases). CDR1 and CDR2 (germline): WSHSY, SAAADI. This CDR3 comprises 16 residues. Here the CDR3 reads CASSALQRSSAGELFF. The CDR3 bases are TGTGCCAGCAGTGCTCTCCAGCGGTCCTCGGCCGGGGAGCTGTTTTTT.

The chain couples TRBV20-1 to TRBJ2-5, with 15 bases lining up with TRBD2. The CDR3 totals 16 residues. Germline trimming cut 4 bases from V and 6 bases from J; bases unmatched to any gene: 9. Germline assignment: CDR1 DFQATT and CDR2 SNEGSKA (reference sequence). CDR3 bases: TGCAGTGCTAAGGCTGGACTAGCGGGAGGGACGAAGACCCAGTACTTC. Amino acid sequence: CSAKAGLAGGTKTQYF.

This chain joins TRBV9 and TRBJ2-2; 9 bases agree with TRBD1. CDR3 length: 16 residues. Germline V gives CDR1 SGDLS, CDR2 YYNGEE. V dropped 4 bases and J dropped 6; count of bases not matched to a gene: 10. Here the CDR3 reads CASSQDGTGRAGELFF. CDR3 DNA: TGTGCCAGCAGCCAAGATGGGACAGGGAGAGCCGGGGAGCTGTTTTTT.

This rearrangement joins TRBV7-8 to TRBJ1-1; D not certain. Germline CDR1 and CDR2: SGHVS and FQNEAQ. V gave up 5 bases and J gave up 0 bases, with 13 bases separating them. The CDR3 consists of 15 residues. CDR3 coding DNA: TGTGCCAGCAGCCCAACCGGGCCCCTGAACACTGAAGCTTTCTTT. This gives the protein CASSPTGPLNTEAFF.